This T cell receptor beta chain comes out of a study of monozygotic twins with inflammatory bowel disease. cDNA for each sample came from eight separate reactions. TCRdb re-called the 5' RACE reads and shows each CDR3 protein once, DNA omitted. Here the sample table reports some 210,000 distinct CDR3 sequences. The CDR3 spans 15 residues. The germline CDR1 and CDR2 sequences are SGHRS and YFSETQ. V gene TRBV5-1 combines with J gene TRBJ2-7. The source is a human donor with ulcerative colitis or Crohn's disease, or a healthy co-twin of an affected twin (not recorded which). Sequenced input: blood. The CDR3 loop reads CASSLVGSSVDEQYF.